This T cell receptor (beta chain) was obtained from a study of cytomegalovirus exposure and HLA in healthy donors. Study results and limitations: A later analysis showed that HLA-associated TCR beta chains had undergone more clonal expansion than equally common others.

Trimming shortened V by 1 base and J by 4 bases, and 7 bases separated the two germline ends. Looked up from germline, CDR1 is SNHLY and CDR2 is FYNNEI. The CDR3 consists of 13 residues. Vbeta (60) and Jbeta (13) primers were used in the PCR. Assay used: immunoSEQ multiplex PCR; TCRdb lists only in-frame clones, some missing. The table includes around 210,000 clones, roughly three quarters detected once. A note on this clone: The antigen remains undetermined.

The receptor comes from a man aged 45-65 years in good health and CMV-seronegative. Material: PBMCs. The chain combines TRBV2 with TRBJ1-1; D remains unclear. CDR3 protein: CASSEGRGTEAFF. CDR3 DNA: TGTGCCAGCAGTGAAGGACGGGGCACTGAAGCTTTCTTT.